The 13 T cell receptor beta chains reported below all come from one sample, sequenced in a study of T cells in severe cutaneous drug reactions. Sequenced patients had Stevens-Johnson syndrome or toxic epidermal necrolysis caused by carbamazepine. Bulk and single-cell libraries used iRepertoire multiplex PCR with TCR subtype-specific primers. Reanalyzing the multiplex PCR reads, TCRdb keeps one entry per CDR3 protein, without DNA. The table counts some 3,800 distinct CDR3 sequences; more than 75% lies in the top ten. Specimen: PBMCs. The receptors come from a human donor with Stevens-Johnson syndrome, a severe cutaneous drug reaction.

The chain has TRBV29-1 and TRBJ2-2; TCRdb returns TRBD1, unconfirmable since there is no DNA. The germline gives CDR1 SQVTM, CDR2 ANQGSEA. The CDR3 contains 16 residues. CDR3 region: CSVEVAGQGTTGELFF.

The rearrangement joins TRBV20-1 to TRBJ2-3; the D call from TCRdb, TRBD1, cannot be confirmed without DNA. The CDR3 loop spans 13 amino acids. Germline V gene sequence: CDR1 DFQATT, CDR2 SNEGSKA (reference sequence). The CDR3 loop is CSAAQGTGDTQYF.

The chain uses TRBV19 and TRBJ2-3; TCRdb gives TRBD1 as the D gene, but with no DNA this cannot be confirmed. Germline CDR1 LNHDA, CDR2 SQIVND (reference sequence). The CDR3 totals 14 residues. This CDR3 is CASSSGQVTDTQYF.

This chain connects TRBV5-6 to TRBJ1-2; TCRdb's D call of TRBD1 is untestable without DNA. The CDR3 is made up of 15 amino acids. Per the germline V gene, CDR1 is SGHDT and CDR2 is YYEEEE. The CDR3 sequence: CASSFWDRKSHGYTF.

According to its frequency, this clonotype is medium-sized. This chain connects TRBV30 to TRBJ2-7; checking the TCRdb D call of TRBD2 is not possible without DNA. Germline CDR1 reads GTSNPN; CDR2 reads SVGIG (reference sequence). CDR3 length equals 12 residues. The CDR3: CAWSGVGREQYF.

The chain uses TRBV7-2 and TRBJ1-1. From germline, CDR1 is SGHTA and CDR2 FQGNSA. The CDR3 is made up of 15 amino acids. CDR3 sequence reads: CASSLADGMNTEAFF.

The chain couples TRBV20-1 to TRBJ2-7; the TCRdb call, TRBD2, lacks DNA for checking. Germline lookup yields CDR1 DFQATT and CDR2 SNEGSKA (reference sequence). The CDR3 has 16 residues. CDR3 sequence: CSARPPGLAGLYEQYF.

The chain joins TRBV9 to TRBJ2-1; without DNA, the TCRdb call of TRBD2 cannot be checked. Germline V CDR1 and CDR2: SGDLS, YYNGEE. The CDR3 loop spans 14 amino acids. CDR3 in amino acids: CASSGTSSYNEQFF. The full variable domain, in which reference TRBV9 and TRBJ2-1 provide the parts outside the CDR3, is DSGVTQTPKHLITATGQRVTLRCSPRSGDLSVYWYQQSLDQGLQFLIQYYNGEERAKGNILERFSAQQFPDLHSELNLSSLELGDSALYFCASSGTSSYNEQFFGPGTRLTVL.

The chain joins TRBV6-1 to TRBJ2-7; the D call from TCRdb, TRBD1, cannot be confirmed without DNA. CDR1 is MNHNS, CDR2 SASEGT, per germline. This CDR3 has 15 residues. The CDR3 sequence is CASSPQPGQSYEQYF.

The V gene is TRBV12-3 or TRBV12-4, the J gene TRBJ2-7; TCRdb's assignment of TRBD1 cannot be checked, as there is no DNA. CDR3 length equals 13 residues. CDR3 sequence: CASSFSGLSKQYF.

In terms of frequency, this clonotype is medium-sized. The chain uses TRBV6-6 and TRBJ1-1; the TCRdb D gene call, TRBD1, has no DNA to confirm it. The CDR3 is made up of 15 amino acids. CDR1 is MNHNY and CDR2 is SVGAGI in the germline V gene (reference sequence). CDR3 protein: CASSYSGQGNTEAFF.

This clonotype registers medium-sized by frequency. The chain recombines TRBV30 with TRBJ1-5; the D call of TRBD1 rests on TCRdb alone, since no DNA is present to check it. Germline loops: CDR1 GTSNPN, CDR2 SVGIG (reference sequence). The CDR3 sequence is 18 residues long. The CDR3 sequence: CAWSTIRLQGAGNQPQHF.

This chain uses TRBV12-3 or TRBV12-4 with TRBJ1-1. The CDR3 has 12 residues. CDR3 amino acids: CASRPGNTEAFF.